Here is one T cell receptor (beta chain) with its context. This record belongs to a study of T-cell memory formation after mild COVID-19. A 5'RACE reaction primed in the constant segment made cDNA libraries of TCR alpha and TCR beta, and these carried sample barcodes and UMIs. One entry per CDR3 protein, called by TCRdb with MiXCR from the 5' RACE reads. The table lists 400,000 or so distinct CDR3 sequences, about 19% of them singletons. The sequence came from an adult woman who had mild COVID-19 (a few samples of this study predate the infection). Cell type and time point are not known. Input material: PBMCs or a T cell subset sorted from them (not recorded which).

CDR3 sequence: CASSLVRLAGANEQFF. In nucleotides, the CDR3 is TGTGCCAGCAGTTTAGTCCGACTAGCGGGGGCCAATGAGCAGTTCTTC. V is TRBV12-3 or TRBV12-4 and J is TRBJ2-1; TRBD2 matches 12 bases. V gave up 1 base and J gave up 6 bases; unmatched junction bases: 4. There are 16 residues in the CDR3.